The next 3 T cell receptor beta chains were all read from a single sample in a study of graft-versus-host responses after intestinal transplantation. The antigens of these receptors remain unknown. Sequencing was performed with immunoSEQ multiplex PCR; in TCRdb, only in-frame clones are kept and a portion is missing. Of 90,000 to 150,000 clones listed, around 93% are singletons. The material sequenced was unstimulated CD4+ T cells sorted from spleen or lymph node cells, taken before intestinal transplant. The receptor set was obtained from a human donor who received an intestinal transplant.

The count of this clone is one. The chain uses TRBV30 and TRBJ2-7; TRBD1 might be the D (5 bases). The germline V gene encodes CDR1 GTSNPN and CDR2 SVGIG (reference sequence). The CDR3 totals 12 residues. The V gene lost 1 base and the J gene lost 1 base, with 5 bases spanning the gap. The CDR3 reads CAWSGQSYEQYF. The CDR3 DNA reads TGTGCCTGGAGTGGACAGTCCTACGAGCAGTACTTC.

This chain uses TRBV5-1 with TRBJ1-3; 8 bases fit TRBD1. The CDR3 contains 16 residues. V dropped 4 bases and J dropped 4; count of bases not matched to a gene: 10. The germline V gene has CDR1 SGHRS and CDR2 YFSETQ. CDR3 DNA sequence: TGCGCCAGCAGCCTCGGACAGGGAACGTGGGGAAACACCATATATTTT. This sequence encodes CASSLGQGTWGNTIYF.

J is TRBJ2-7 and V is TRBV10-3, with 11 bases that match TRBD2. The CDR3 loop spans 15 amino acids. Germline loops: CDR1 ENHRY, CDR2 SYGVKD. V dropped 5 bases and J dropped 0; count of bases not matched to a gene: 3. The DNA of the CDR3 is TGTGCCATCAGTCAGACTAGCGGGGCCTCCTACGAGCAGTACTTC. As protein: CAISQTSGASYEQYF.